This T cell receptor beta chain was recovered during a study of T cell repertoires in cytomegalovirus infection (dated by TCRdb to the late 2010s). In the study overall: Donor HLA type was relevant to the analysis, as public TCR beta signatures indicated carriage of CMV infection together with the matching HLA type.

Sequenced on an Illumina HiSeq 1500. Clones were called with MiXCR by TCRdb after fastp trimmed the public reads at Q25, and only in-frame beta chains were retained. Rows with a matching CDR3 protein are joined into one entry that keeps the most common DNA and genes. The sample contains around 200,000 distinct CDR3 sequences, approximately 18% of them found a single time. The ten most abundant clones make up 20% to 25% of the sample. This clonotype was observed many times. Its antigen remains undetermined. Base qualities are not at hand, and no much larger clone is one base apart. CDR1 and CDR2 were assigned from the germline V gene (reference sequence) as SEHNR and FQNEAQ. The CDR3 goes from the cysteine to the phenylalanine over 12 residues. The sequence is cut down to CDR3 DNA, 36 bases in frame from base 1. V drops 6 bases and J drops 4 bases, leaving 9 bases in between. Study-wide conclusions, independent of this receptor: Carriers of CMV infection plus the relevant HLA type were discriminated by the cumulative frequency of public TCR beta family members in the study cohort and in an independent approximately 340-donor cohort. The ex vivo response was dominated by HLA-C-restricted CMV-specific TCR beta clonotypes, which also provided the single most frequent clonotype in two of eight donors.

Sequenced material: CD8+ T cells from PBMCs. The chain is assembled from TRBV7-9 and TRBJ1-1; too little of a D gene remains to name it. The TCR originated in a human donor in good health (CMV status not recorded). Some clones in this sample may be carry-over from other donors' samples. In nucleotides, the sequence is TGTGCCAGCAGAGGAAGTGGCACTGAAGCTTTCTTT. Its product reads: CASRGSGTEAFF.